The text below deals with one T cell receptor beta chain. Its specificity is unknown. Profiling relied on immunoSEQ multiplex PCR, and the TCRdb table lists in-frame clones only, not all of them. The sample has 30,000 to 35,000 clones, around 79% seen once. The source of the sample is a study of T cells in narcolepsy. Study-wide results and caveats: Some memory CD4+ repertoires had no autoreactive clone sequences. HCRT-specific and TRIB2-specific autoreactive clonotypes appeared among same-patient CSF and blood CD4+ clonotypes.

The CDR3 spans 11 residues. Trimming pared 0 bases from V and 12 bases from J, leaving 7 bases between. Germline V lookup: CDR1 SGHDT, CDR2 YYEEEE. The chain is built from TRBV5-6 and TRBJ2-4; no reliable D call. What was sequenced was memory (CD45RA-) CD4+ T cells from blood. This sequence originates from a human donor in good health. The CDR3 is CASSLDGHQYF. CDR3 bases: TGTGCCAGCAGCTTGGACGGTCATCAGTACTTC.